This T cell receptor (beta chain) is from a study of Ad26.COV2.S vaccination and SARS-CoV-2 variants. The overall study: A COV1001 Ad26.COV2.S trial-arm participant provided the sample. Ad26.COV2.S was injected intramuscularly once or twice, 56 days apart.

Clones were sequenced by immunoSEQ multiplex PCR, and TCRdb holds only the in-frame ones, with some missing. The sample lists about 420,000 clones, around nine tenths occurring once. CDR1 is LGHNA, CDR2 YNFKEQ, per germline. V was cut by 2 bases and J by 0 bases, with 11 bases left in between. This CDR3 spans 17 amino acids. Specified treatment: 15 to 20 received Ad26.COV2.S at low or high dose, single or two shots; about 5 received placebo; per-sample allocation not given. Sampling occurred on day 63 after the first vaccine or placebo injection. Based in Boston, the donor was an adult of 18-55 years. Its platform was an Ad26 vector, and its expressed antigen was Wuhan-strain SARS-CoV-2 spike.

This chain uses TRBV4-2 with TRBJ2-6; D unresolved. The sample here was peripheral blood, taken in a trial of Ad26.COV2.S vaccine versus placebo. The receptor's source is a person aged 18-60 years who received the Ad26.COV2.S COVID-19 vaccine or a placebo. CDR3 DNA sequence: TGTGCCAGCAGCCAACATCCTGCCTCCTCTGGGGCCAACGTCCTGACTTTC. This translates into CASSQHPASSGANVLTF.